This TCR beta chain is from a study of CD8 T cells in ankylosing spondylitis. TCRdb fed the 5' RACE reads into MiXCR, producing one record per CDR3 protein. The table records under 950,000 distinct CDR3 sequences, around 17% of them present only once. This clonotype was seen ten or more times. Its cognate antigen is unknown. The CDR3 length is 13 residues. Per the germline V gene, CDR1 is SQVTM and CDR2 is ANQGSEA. Trimming took 6 bases from V and 2 from J; bases not matched to a gene: 1. Study conclusions and caveats: Eight highly homologous variants formed a TCR beta motif that appeared characteristic of ankylosing spondylitis blood.

The TCR originated in a male donor with ankylosing spondylitis. The sequenced sample was blood, either unsorted or a sorted T cell fraction (not recorded which). The rearrangement uses TRBV29-1 and TRBJ2-6, with TRBD1 matching 7 bases. CDR3: CSVQGAGANVLTF. The DNA for the CDR3 is TGCAGCGTGCAGGGGGCTGGGGCCAACGTCCTGACTTTC.